One sample yielded the 11 T cell receptor beta chains listed below, sequenced in a study of blood T cell repertoires in COVID-19. Repertoires were generated with immunoSEQ multiplex PCR, while TCRdb's copy carries only in-frame clones and drops some. The sample records 450,000 to 500,000 clones, approximately 85% being singletons. The sample consisted of peripheral blood. These receptors came from a human donor in a cohort sampled during active COVID-19.

Concerning this clone: The sample carries other DNA sequences with the same CDR3. The rearrangement joins TRBV5-1 to TRBJ2-7; 11 nucleotides agree with TRBD2. The CDR3 runs to 14 residues. The ends lost 1 base at V and 3 bases at J; junction bases unmatched: 0. Per germline, CDR1 SGHRS and CDR2 YFSETQ. As DNA, the CDR3 is TGCGCCAGCAGCTTGACTAGCGGGAGCTACGAGCAGTACTTC. Residues: CASSLTSGSYEQYF.

This clone was seen just once. CDR3 region: CASSLTSGGTGELFF. The DNA for the CDR3 is TGTGCCAGCAGCTTAACTAGCGGAGGCACCGGGGAGCTGTTTTTT. J is TRBJ2-2 and V is TRBV7-3, with D possibly being TRBD2 (6 bases). Trimming cost V 0 bases and J 4 bases, with 9 bases left between them. The CDR3 is 15 amino acids. Germline assignment: CDR1 SGHTA and CDR2 FQGTGA.

This clone appeared a few times. The chain's CDR3 is CSDARAAEAFF. In DNA, the CDR3 is TGCAGCGACGCGAGGGCCGCTGAAGCTTTCTTT. The V gene is TRBV29-1, the J gene TRBJ1-1; D not resolved. The CDR3 contains 11 residues. Germline CDR1 is SQVTM and CDR2 is ANQGSEA. Trimming shortened V by 7 bases and J by 6 bases, and 12 bases separated the two germline ends.

This clone was found a few times. V gene TRBV6-5 combines with J gene TRBJ1-6; maybe TRBD1 (6 bases). CDR1 is MNHEY and CDR2 is SVGAGI in the germline V gene. This CDR3 contains 13 residues. Trimming took off 0 bases at V and 13 bases at J, with 10 bases between the two ends. The CDR3 DNA follows: TGTGCCAGCAGTTACTCCACAGGGTCTCCCCTCCACTTT. Amino acids: CASSYSTGSPLHF.

The V and J genes are TRBV30 and TRBJ2-5; D might be TRBD1 (6 bases). This CDR3 contains 16 residues. Germline V CDR1 and CDR2: GTSNPN, SVGIG (reference sequence). Trimming pared 0 bases from V and 0 bases from J, leaving 14 bases between. CDR3 coding DNA: TGTGCCTGGAGTGTACTTGGACAGATATACCAAGAGACCCAGTACTTC. Encoded protein: CAWSVLGQIYQETQYF. Full variable domain (remainder filled in from reference TRBV30 and TRBJ2-5): SQTIHQWPATLVQPVGSPLSLECTVEGTSNPNLYWYRQAAGRGLQLLFYSVGIGQISSEVPQNLSASRPQDRQFILSSKKLLLSDSGFYLCAWSVLGQIYQETQYFGPGTRLLVL.

This sequence joins TRBV30 and TRBJ2-1, with 10 bases lining up with TRBD1. The CDR3 contains 15 residues. Germline assignment: CDR1 GTSNPN and CDR2 SVGIG (reference sequence). After removal of 2 bases from V and 4 bases from J, the junction contained 5 bases not matched to a gene. Here the CDR3 DNA reads TGTGCCTGGAGTCCCGGACAGGGGGTATACAATGAGCAGTTCTTC. Protein sequence: CAWSPGQGVYNEQFF.

J is TRBJ1-6 and V is TRBV9; possibly TRBD1 for D (6 bases). The CDR3 loop spans 15 amino acids. Per the germline V gene, CDR1 is SGDLS and CDR2 is YYNGEE. V lost 5 bases, J lost 6 bases, and 15 bases lay in between. CDR3 bases: TGTGCCAGCAGTAATTCCGGGACACCTAATTCACCCCTCCACTTT. The encoded protein is CASSNSGTPNSPLHF.

The chain couples TRBV20-1 to TRBJ1-2; no clear D gene. The length of the CDR3 is 11 residues. The V end lost 5 bases, the J end lost 8 bases, and 12 bases lay between the germline ends. Germline V CDR1 and CDR2: DFQATT, SNEGSKA (reference sequence). In nucleotides, the CDR3 is TGCAGTGCTCTCACCCCGGGGGGCTACACCTTC. Encoded protein: CSALTPGGYTF.

This chain links TRBV28 with TRBJ2-7; D may be TRBD1 (6 bases). Per germline, CDR1 MDHEN and CDR2 SYDVKM. The CDR3 runs 13 residues. V was trimmed by 3 bases and J by 7 bases, leaving 13 bases between them. The CDR3 DNA sequence: TGTGCCAGCAGTTTTAAGGGGGTGAGGGAGCAGTACTTC. It specifies CASSFKGVREQYF.

This clone has a count of ten or more. V and J are TRBV3-1 (or the pseudogene TRBV3-2) and TRBJ1-2; D might be TRBD1 (5 bases). The length of the CDR3 is 14 residues. Trimming took 3 bases from V and 4 from J, leaving 12 bases between them. Germline-derived CDR1 and CDR2 are LGHDT and YNNKEL (reference sequence). The CDR3 region has the DNA TGTGCCAGCAGCCACAGGGCCGGGTTCTATGGCTACACCTTC. It translates to CASSHRAGFYGYTF.

The V gene is TRBV15, the J gene TRBJ2-5, with 9 bases matching TRBD2. Per the germline V gene, CDR1 is LNHNV and CDR2 is YYDKDF (reference sequence). V lost 0 bases, J lost 0 bases, and 5 bases stayed unmatched. This CDR3 is 17 amino acids long. In DNA, the CDR3 is TGTGCCACCAGCAGAGACCCGACTAGCGGAAACCAAGAGACCCAGTACTTC. Its translation: CATSRDPTSGNQETQYF.